These T cell receptor beta chains were read from a single sample in a study of graft-versus-host responses after intestinal transplantation. These receptors have no known antigen. Repertoires were generated with immunoSEQ multiplex PCR, while TCRdb's copy carries only in-frame clones and drops some. The sample gives about 120,000 clones, approximately 92% of which show up once; roughly 0.11% is in the top ten. The material was unstimulated CD4+ T cells sorted from spleen or lymph node cells, obtained before intestinal transplant. The receptor source for this set is a human donor who received an intestinal transplant. Both conserved end residues are part of each CDR3. D genes are given only for firm matches. Size is stated for part of the rows, as once, few or many counts, or as a class when the clone is expanded.

TRBV4-2	.	.	TRBJ2-3	CASSQDELATDTQYF	TGTGCCAGCAGCCAAGATGAACTAGCCACAGATACGCAGTATTTT
TRBV11-2	.	.	TRBJ1-4	CASSLDALSRTNEKLFF	TGTGCCAGCAGCTTAGACGCCTTGTCACGGACTAATGAAAAACTGTTTTTT
TRBV10-3	.	.	TRBJ1-2	CAISETGGGGYTF	TGTGCCATCAGTGAAACGGGGGGTGGGGGCTACACCTTC
TRBV7-3	TRBD2	.	TRBJ2-1	CASSSSGLAGYNEQFF	TGTGCCAGCAGCTCCTCAGGACTAGCGGGATACAATGAGCAGTTCTTC
TRBV6-6	.	.	TRBJ1-1	CASSYSLRGSGTEAFF	TGTGCCAGCAGTTACTCGCTCCGAGGCTCGGGCACTGAAGCTTTCTTT
TRBV28	.	.	TRBJ1-2	CASLQEADLYGYTF	TGTGCCAGCCTTCAGGAGGCAGACCTTTATGGCTACACCTTC
TRBV5-4	TRBD1	.	TRBJ1-2	CASSWDRESGYTF	TGTGCCAGCAGCTGGGACAGGGAAAGTGGCTACACCTTC
TRBV7-8	.	.	TRBJ1-5	CASSPTLASRGNQPQHF	TGTGCCAGCAGCCCGACGCTGGCCTCGAGGGGCAATCAGCCCCAGCATTTT
TRBV6-6	TRBD1	once	TRBJ1-5	CASSRTGGASNQPQHF	TGTGCCAGCAGCCGCACAGGGGGCGCGAGCAATCAGCCCCAGCATTTT
TRBV6-6	.	few	TRBJ1-2	CATRTAGYTF	TGTGCCACCCGGACAGCCGGCTACACCTTC
TRBV7-9	TRBD1	.	TRBJ1-1	CASSVGQGASEAFF	TGTGCCAGCAGCGTAGGACAGGGGGCTTCTGAAGCTTTCTTT
TRBV6-6	.	.	TRBJ2-7	CASSLSRDSSYEQYF	TGTGCCAGCAGCCTGAGCCGGGACTCCTCCTACGAGCAGTACTTC
TRBV6-4	TRBD1	.	TRBJ1-2	CASSVGTGNYGYTF	TGTGCCAGCAGTGTCGGGACAGGGAACTATGGCTACACCTTC
TRBV10-3	.	.	TRBJ2-7	CAISQWDLPDEQYF	TGTGCCATCAGTCAATGGGACCTCCCCGACGAGCAGTACTTC
TRBV27	TRBD1	.	TRBJ2-5	CASSLQGAGETQYF	TGTGCCAGCAGTTTACAGGGGGCGGGCGAGACCCAGTACTTC
TRBV6-5	.	.	TRBJ1-3	CASSYGGGRNTIYF	TGTGCCAGCAGTTACGGTGGGGGGAGAAACACCATATATTTT
TRBV7-9	.	.	TRBJ1-1	CASVQGDTEAFF	TGTGCCAGTGTACAGGGTGACACTGAAGCTTTCTTT
TRBV30	TRBD1	.	TRBJ2-3	CAWSWGQGVGTDTQYF	TGTGCCTGGAGTTGGGGACAGGGGGTAGGAACAGATACGCAGTATTTT
TRBV6-5	.	.	TRBJ2-7	CASTRKRGGLYEQYF	TGTGCCAGCACGAGAAAGAGGGGGGGGCTTTACGAGCAGTACTTC
TRBV5-1	.	.	TRBJ2-7	CASSLGISDYEQYF	TGCGCCAGCAGCTTGGGTATCAGCGACTACGAGCAGTACTTC
TRBV11-2	.	.	TRBJ2-3	CASSLRVNTQYF	TGTGCCAGCAGCTTACGCGTAAATACGCAGTATTTT
TRBV5-6	TRBD2	.	TRBJ2-1	CASSLLSSGSNEQFF	TGTGCCAGCAGCTTGTTATCTAGCGGGAGCAATGAGCAGTTCTTC
TRBV28	TRBD1	.	TRBJ2-7	CASALDGTVTYEQYF	TGTGCCAGCGCTCTCGACGGGACAGTAACCTACGAGCAGTACTTC
TRBV29-1	.	.	TRBJ2-1	CSVARAMRYEQFF	TGCAGCGTTGCGAGGGCTATGAGATATGAGCAGTTCTTC
TRBV7-8	.	.	TRBJ2-1	CASSLADLNEQFF	TGTGCCAGCAGCTTAGCGGACCTCAATGAGCAGTTCTTC
TRBV6-5	.	.	TRBJ1-2	CASSLGSYGYTF	TGTGCCAGCAGTTTGGGGAGCTATGGCTACACCTTC
TRBV5-1	TRBD1	once	TRBJ2-3	CASRLDRDDTQYF	TGCGCCAGCAGACTGGACAGGGATGATACGCAGTATTTT
TRBV28	TRBD2	.	TRBJ2-3	CASSSLAGESTDTQYF	TGTGCCAGCAGTTCACTAGCGGGGGAAAGCACAGATACGCAGTATTTT
TRBV28	.	.	TRBJ2-2	CASSPGVVVGGELFF	TGTGCCAGCAGTCCGGGGGTCGTAGTAGGCGGGGAGCTGTTTTTT
TRBV6-1	.	once	TRBJ2-4	CASSESPGGAKNIQYF	TGTGCCAGCAGTGAATCCCCAGGGGGGGCCAAAAACATTCAGTACTTC
TRBV10-2	TRBD1	.	TRBJ1-1	CATRGGNTEAFF	TGCGCCACCCGAGGGGGCAACACTGAAGCTTTCTTT
TRBV9	.	.	TRBJ2-5	CASSVDTKETQYF	TGTGCCAGCAGCGTAGATACTAAAGAGACCCAGTACTTC
TRBV5-8	.	.	TRBJ2-7	CASSTPELSNNEQYF	TGTGCCAGCAGCACTCCGGAGCTAAGTAACAACGAGCAGTACTTC
TRBV5-1	TRBD1	.	TRBJ2-2	CASSLTGGANTGELFF	TGCGCCAGCAGCTTAACAGGGGGCGCGAACACCGGGGAGCTGTTTTTT
TRBV4-1	TRBD2	.	TRBJ2-1	CASSQGSSGRASYNEQFF	TGCGCCAGCAGCCAAGGATCCAGCGGGAGGGCCTCCTACAATGAGCAGTTCTTC
TRBV12-5	.	.	TRBJ1-1	CASGSGGNTEAFF	TGTGCTAGTGGTTCGGGGGGGAACACTGAAGCTTTCTTT
TRBV15	.	.	TRBJ2-5	CATSRDRSGETQYF	TGTGCCACCAGCAGAGATAGGTCTGGGGAGACCCAGTACTTC
TRBV14	.	once	TRBJ1-2	CASSQGLAWGGYTF	TGTGCCAGCAGCCAAGGATTGGCATGGGGAGGCTACACCTTC
TRBV28	.	.	TRBJ1-2	CASRFRGPYGYTF	TGTGCCAGCAGGTTTAGGGGCCCCTATGGCTACACCTTC
TRBV6-6	.	.	TRBJ1-2	CASSYPGVFYGYTF	TGTGCCAGCAGTTACCCGGGGGTATTCTATGGCTACACCTTC
TRBV6-5	TRBD1	once	TRBJ2-2	CAVCSTGVGGELFF	TGTGCCGTATGCTCCACAGGGGTCGGCGGGGAGCTGTTTTTT
TRBV6-5	.	.	TRBJ2-3	CASSRRGFSTDTQYF	TGTGCCAGCAGTAGGAGGGGCTTTAGCACAGATACGCAGTATTTT
TRBV6-1	.	once	TRBJ1-5	CASAGQHSNQPQHF	TGTGCCAGCGCAGGACAACATAGCAATCAGCCCCAGCATTTT
TRBV6-6	TRBD1	few	TRBJ1-3	CASNKGQRNTIYF	TGTGCCAGCAATAAGGGACAGCGAAACACCATATATTTT
TRBV6-5	.	.	TRBJ2-7	CASRSGIYEQYF	TGTGCCAGCAGGAGTGGGATCTACGAGCAGTACTTC
TRBV15	.	.	TRBJ1-4	CATSTHSDSFNEKLFF	TGTGCCACCAGCACCCACTCGGACAGCTTTAATGAAAAACTGTTTTTT
TRBV11-3	.	once	TRBJ1-1	CASSSTANTEAFF	TGTGCCAGCAGCTCGACAGCGAACACTGAAGCTTTCTTT
TRBV30	.	.	TRBJ1-5	CAWSVGGYQPQHF	TGTGCCTGGAGTGTTGGAGGCTATCAGCCCCAGCATTTT
TRBV2	TRBD1	.	TRBJ1-1	CASTGTGNTEAFF	TGTGCCAGCACCGGGACAGGGAACACTGAAGCTTTCTTT
TRBV6-6	.	.	TRBJ1-4	CASGTFNKNEKLFF	TGTGCCAGCGGCACCTTTAACAAGAATGAAAAACTGTTTTTT
TRBV14	TRBD2	.	TRBJ2-1	CASSQVDLAGGSVEQFF	TGTGCCAGCAGCCAAGTGGATCTAGCGGGAGGGTCGGTAGAGCAGTTCTTC
TRBV2	.	.	TRBJ2-1	CASSEQGPYNEQFF	TGTGCCAGCAGTGAACAGGGACCCTACAATGAGCAGTTCTTC
TRBV28	.	.	TRBJ1-5	CASSTRPSNQPQHF	TGTGCCAGCAGTACACGGCCTAGCAATCAGCCCCAGCATTTT